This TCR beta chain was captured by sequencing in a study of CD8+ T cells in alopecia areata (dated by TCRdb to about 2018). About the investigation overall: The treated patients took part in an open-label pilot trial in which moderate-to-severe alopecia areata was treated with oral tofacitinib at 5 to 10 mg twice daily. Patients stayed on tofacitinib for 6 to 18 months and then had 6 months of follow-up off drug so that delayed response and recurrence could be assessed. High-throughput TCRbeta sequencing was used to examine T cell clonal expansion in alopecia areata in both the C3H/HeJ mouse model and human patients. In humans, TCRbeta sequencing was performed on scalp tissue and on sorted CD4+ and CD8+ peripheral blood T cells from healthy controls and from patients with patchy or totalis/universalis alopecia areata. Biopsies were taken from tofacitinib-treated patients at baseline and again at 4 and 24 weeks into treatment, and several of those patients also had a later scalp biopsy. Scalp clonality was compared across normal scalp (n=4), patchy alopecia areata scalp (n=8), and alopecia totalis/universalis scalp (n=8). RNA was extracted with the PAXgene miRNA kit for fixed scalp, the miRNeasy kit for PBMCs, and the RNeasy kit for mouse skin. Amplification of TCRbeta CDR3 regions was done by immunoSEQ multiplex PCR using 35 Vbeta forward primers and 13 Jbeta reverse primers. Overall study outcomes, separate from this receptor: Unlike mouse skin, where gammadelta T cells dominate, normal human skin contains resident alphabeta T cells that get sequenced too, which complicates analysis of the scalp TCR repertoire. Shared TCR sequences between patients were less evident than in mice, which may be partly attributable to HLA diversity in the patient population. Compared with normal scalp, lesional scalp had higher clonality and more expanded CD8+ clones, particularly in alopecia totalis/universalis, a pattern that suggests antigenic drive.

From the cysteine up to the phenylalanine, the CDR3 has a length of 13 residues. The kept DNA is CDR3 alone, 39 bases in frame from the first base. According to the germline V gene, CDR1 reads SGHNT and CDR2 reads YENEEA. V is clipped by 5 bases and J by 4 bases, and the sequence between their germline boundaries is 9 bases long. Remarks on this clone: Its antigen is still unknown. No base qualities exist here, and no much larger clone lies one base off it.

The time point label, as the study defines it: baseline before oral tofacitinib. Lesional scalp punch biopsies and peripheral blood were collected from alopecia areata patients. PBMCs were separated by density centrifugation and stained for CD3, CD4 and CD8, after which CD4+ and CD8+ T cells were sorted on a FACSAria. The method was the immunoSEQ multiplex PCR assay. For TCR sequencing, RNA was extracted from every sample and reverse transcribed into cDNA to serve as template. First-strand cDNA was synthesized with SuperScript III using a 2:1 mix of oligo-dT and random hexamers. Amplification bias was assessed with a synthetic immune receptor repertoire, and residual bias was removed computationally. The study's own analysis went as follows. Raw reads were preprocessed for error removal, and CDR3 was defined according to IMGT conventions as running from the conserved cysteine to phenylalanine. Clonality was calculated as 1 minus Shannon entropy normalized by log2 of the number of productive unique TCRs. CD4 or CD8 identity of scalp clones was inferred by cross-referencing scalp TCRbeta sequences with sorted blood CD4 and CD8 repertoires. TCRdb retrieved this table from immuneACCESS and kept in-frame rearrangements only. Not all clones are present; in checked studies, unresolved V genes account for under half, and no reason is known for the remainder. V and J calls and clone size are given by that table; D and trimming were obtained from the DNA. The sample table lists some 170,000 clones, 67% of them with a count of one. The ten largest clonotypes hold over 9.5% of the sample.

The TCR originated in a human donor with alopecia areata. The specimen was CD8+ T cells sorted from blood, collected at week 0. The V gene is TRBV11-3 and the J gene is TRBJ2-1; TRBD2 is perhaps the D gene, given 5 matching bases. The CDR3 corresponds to CASSPDSYNEQFF. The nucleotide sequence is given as TGTGCCAGCAGCCCGGACTCTTACAATGAGCAGTTCTTC.